This T cell receptor (beta chain) was retrieved from a study of T-cell reconstitution after alpha-beta-depleted transplantation in children. The V gene's germline CDR1 is ENHRY and CDR2 SYGVKD. V trimming: 6 bases; J trimming: 10 bases; junction bases outside the gene matches: 3. The CDR3 has 14 residues. Preparation of the TCRbeta library involved a method that used unique molecular identifiers. Each CDR3 protein gets one entry after TCRdb re-called the PCR reads with MiXCR. The sample has approximately 490,000 distinct CDR3 sequences, around 13% seen once. The sequence came from a human donor who donated a stem cell graft to a child with combined immunodeficiency. The specimen was PBMCs from the stem cell graft donor, collected from the stem cell graft. The chain employs TRBV10-3 and TRBJ2-1, with TRBD2 identical over 16 bases. CDR3 in DNA: TGTGCCATCAGCTCGGGACTAGCGGGGGGGGAGCAGTTCTTC. Translated: CAISSGLAGGEQFF.